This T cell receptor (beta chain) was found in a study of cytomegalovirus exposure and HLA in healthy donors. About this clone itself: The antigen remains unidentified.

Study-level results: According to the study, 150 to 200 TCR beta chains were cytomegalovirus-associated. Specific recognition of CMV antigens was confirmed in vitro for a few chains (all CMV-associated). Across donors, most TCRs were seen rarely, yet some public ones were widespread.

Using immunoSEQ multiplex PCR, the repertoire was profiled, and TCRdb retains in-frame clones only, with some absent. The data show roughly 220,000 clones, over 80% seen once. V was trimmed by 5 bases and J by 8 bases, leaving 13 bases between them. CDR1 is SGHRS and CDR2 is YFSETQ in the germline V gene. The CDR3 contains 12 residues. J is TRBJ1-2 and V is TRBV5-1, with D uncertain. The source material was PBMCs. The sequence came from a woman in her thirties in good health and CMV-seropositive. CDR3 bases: TGCGCCAGCAGGTCCGACGGTGGCGGCTACACCTTC. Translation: CASRSDGGGYTF.